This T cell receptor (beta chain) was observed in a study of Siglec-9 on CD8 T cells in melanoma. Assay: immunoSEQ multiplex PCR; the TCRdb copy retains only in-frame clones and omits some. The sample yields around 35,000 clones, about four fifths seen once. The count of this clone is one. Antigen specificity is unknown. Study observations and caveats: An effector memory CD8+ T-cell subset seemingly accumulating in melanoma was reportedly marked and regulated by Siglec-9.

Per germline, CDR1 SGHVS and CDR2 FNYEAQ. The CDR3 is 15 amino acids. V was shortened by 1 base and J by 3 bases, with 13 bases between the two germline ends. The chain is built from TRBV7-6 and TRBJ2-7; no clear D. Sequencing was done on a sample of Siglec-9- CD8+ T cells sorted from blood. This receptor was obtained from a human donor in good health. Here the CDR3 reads CASSLEVANIYEQYF. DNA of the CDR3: TGTGCCAGCAGCTTAGAAGTCGCCAATATCTACGAGCAGTACTTC.